This TCR beta chain originates from a study of T cell responses to AZD1222 COVID-19 vaccine. Using immunoSEQ multiplex PCR, the repertoire was profiled, and TCRdb retains in-frame clones only, with some absent. The sample gives roughly 71,000 clones, roughly 85% of which show up once; just over 20% is in the top ten. There are 13 residues in the CDR3. Trimming pared 3 bases from V and 7 bases from J, leaving 10 bases between. Per germline, CDR1 SGHAT and CDR2 FQNNGV. Study-wide results and limits: Donors in the cohort were predominantly white British and more often female, and clonal diversity was possibly underestimated. Nearly half of unique spike-specific TCRs reportedly avoided B.1.351 and B.1.1.7 mutated regions.

With regard to this clone: What it binds is not known.

This clonotype was obtained from an adult in good health. The V and J genes are TRBV11-2 and TRBJ2-1; D is uncertain. Specimen: peripheral blood, collected on day 0 of AZD1222 vaccination. The DNA for the CDR3 is TGTGCCAGCAGCTTTCCGTGGGATAATGAGCAGTTCTTC. Translating gives CASSFPWDNEQFF. Variable domain in full (rest from reference TRBV11-2 and TRBJ2-1): EAGVAQSPRYKIIEKRQSVAFWCNPISGHATLYWYQQILGQGPKLLIQFQNNGVVDDSQLPKDRFSAERLKGVDSTLKIQPAKLEDSAVYLCASSFPWDNEQFFGPGTRLTVL.